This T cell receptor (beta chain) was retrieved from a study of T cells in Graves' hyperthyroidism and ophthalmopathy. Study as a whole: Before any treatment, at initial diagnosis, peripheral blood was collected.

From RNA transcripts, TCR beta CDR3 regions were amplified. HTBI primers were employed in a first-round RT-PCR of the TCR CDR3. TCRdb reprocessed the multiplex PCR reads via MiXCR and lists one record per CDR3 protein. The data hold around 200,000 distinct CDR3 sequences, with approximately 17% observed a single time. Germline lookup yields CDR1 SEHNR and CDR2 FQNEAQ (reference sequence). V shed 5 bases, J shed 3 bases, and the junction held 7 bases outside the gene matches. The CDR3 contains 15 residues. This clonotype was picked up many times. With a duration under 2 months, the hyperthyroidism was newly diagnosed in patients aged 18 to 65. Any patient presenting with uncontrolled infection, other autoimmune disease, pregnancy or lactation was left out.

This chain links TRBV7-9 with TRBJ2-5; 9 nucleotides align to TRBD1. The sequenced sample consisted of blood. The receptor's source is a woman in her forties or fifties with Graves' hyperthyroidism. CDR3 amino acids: CASSAGQGLEETQYF. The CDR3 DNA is TGTGCCAGCAGCGCGGGACAGGGTTTGGAAGAGACCCAGTACTTC.